The clone carrying this T cell receptor (beta chain) was observed a few times. This entry comes from a study of T cell repertoires in cytomegalovirus infection. MiXCR, run by TCRdb on the reads, gives a single entry per CDR3 protein. The data hold roughly 760,000 distinct CDR3 sequences, with approximately 34% observed a single time. V was trimmed by 5 bases and J by 2 bases, leaving 0 bases between them. Germline V gene lookup returns CDR1 SQVTM and CDR2 ANQGSEA. The CDR3 runs 9 residues. Material: PBMCs. The chain has TRBV29-1 and TRBJ1-1; D unclear. This sequence was found in a human donor in good health (CMV status not recorded). Some clones in this sample may be carry-over from other donors' samples. CDR3 amino acids: CSVNTEAFF. DNA for the CDR3: TGCAGCGTTAACACTGAAGCTTTCTTT. Full variable domain (outside the CDR3, taken from reference TRBV29-1 and TRBJ1-1): SAVISQKPSRDICQRGTSLTIQCQVDSQVTMMFWYRQQPGQSLTLIATANQGSEATYESGFVIDKFPISRPNLTFSTLTVSNMSPEDSSIYLCSVNTEAFFGQGTRLTVV.